These 27 T cell receptor beta chains came from one sample sequenced in a study of EBV T-cell therapy then PD-1 blockade in nasopharyngeal carcinoma. No antigen has been assigned to these receptors. Profiled with immunoSEQ multiplex PCR; TCRdb holds only in-frame clones, not every one. This table holds about 20,000 clones, about 79% found once. Noted treatment: AdE1-LMPpoly-expanded autologous EBV-specific T-cell therapy followed by anti-PD-1 nivolumab. The source was CD8+ T cells from blood, collected at day -245 from a patient whose treatment included autologous EBV-specific T cells and nivolumab. The source of these receptors is a man aged 40-50 years with nasopharyngeal carcinoma.

The CDR3, as DNA: TGTGCCAGCAGGCACAGGGGGTACAATTCACCCCTCCACTTT. Translated: CASRHRGYNSPLHF. This chain connects TRBV27 to TRBJ1-6, with TRBD1 matching over 8 bases. Germline V gene data show CDR1 as MNHEY and CDR2 as SMNVEV (reference sequence). V lost 6 bases to trimming and J lost 7 bases; unmatched junction nucleotides: 5. This CDR3 comprises 14 residues.

The rearrangement uses TRBV3-1 (or the pseudogene TRBV3-2) and TRBJ2-3, with a weak D call TRBD2 (5 bases). CDR1 is LGHDT, CDR2 YNNKEL, per germline (reference sequence). The CDR3 consists of 13 residues. Between the trimmed V and J ends, which lost 1 base and 8 bases, there was a span of 10 bases. In DNA, the CDR3 is TGTGCCAGCAGCCAAGCCGGCCGGGGTACGCAGTATTTT. Translated, it gives CASSQAGRGTQYF.

The rearrangement uses TRBV6-2 or TRBV6-3 and TRBJ2-1, with D hard to call. Germline lookup yields CDR1 MNHEY and CDR2 SVGEGT. V was shortened by 0 bases and J by 10 bases, with 7 bases between the two germline ends. The CDR3 has 12 amino acids. CDR3: CASSYSVGEQFF. CDR3 in DNA: TGTGCCAGCAGTTACTCGGTGGGGGAGCAGTTCTTC.

The V call is TRBV7-8, the J call TRBJ2-5, with 7 positions matching TRBD1. Per germline, CDR1 SGHVS and CDR2 FQNEAQ. After removal of 5 bases from V and 3 bases from J, the junction contained 6 bases not matched to a gene. The CDR3 totals 14 residues. The DNA for the CDR3 is TGTGCCAGCAGCCTATGGGACAGAAAAGAGACCCAGTACTTC. It codes for CASSLWDRKETQYF.

J is TRBJ1-6 and V is TRBV19; 8 positions match TRBD1. Germline V lookup: CDR1 LNHDA, CDR2 SQIVND (reference sequence). The junction had 2 bases not matched to a gene; V was cut back by 6 bases and J by 4 bases. The CDR3 covers 14 residues. The CDR3 protein is CASSDRGYNSPLHF. CDR3 nucleotides: TGTGCCAGTAGCGACAGGGGTTATAATTCACCCCTCCACTTT.

V is TRBV14 and J is TRBJ2-7; D is ambiguous. The germline V and J ends were trimmed by 1 base and 5 bases, with 6 bases remaining between them. Germline values: CDR1 SGHDN, CDR2 FVKESK. The CDR3 loop spans 12 amino acids. The CDR3 sequence is CASSQAKNEQYF. The CDR3 bases are TGTGCCAGCAGCCAAGCCAAGAACGAGCAGTACTTC.

This clone was counted between two and nine times. CDR3 sequence: CASRHGTGEQYF. For the CDR3, the DNA is TGTGCCAGCAGACACGGGACAGGTGAGCAGTACTTC. The rearrangement uses TRBV27 and TRBJ2-7; 8 bases map to TRBD1. Germline values: CDR1 MNHEY, CDR2 SMNVEV (reference sequence). J was trimmed by 7 bases and V by 6 bases; bases with no gene match: 5. The length of the CDR3 is 12 residues.

The rearrangement uses TRBV27 and TRBJ1-4; 9 positions match TRBD1. Germline trimming cut 3 bases from V and 5 bases from J; bases unmatched to any gene: 4. Per germline, CDR1 MNHEY and CDR2 SMNVEV (reference sequence). The CDR3 runs to 15 residues. CDR3 nucleotide sequence: TGTGCCAGCAGTTTGGCCGGGACAGGGAATGAAAAACTGTTTTTT. This encodes CASSLAGTGNEKLFF.

This clone has a count of ten or more. This chain connects TRBV28 to TRBJ1-1; a possible D gene is TRBD1 (5 bases). Trimming cost V 6 bases and J 2 bases, with 13 bases left between them. Germline V gene data show CDR1 as MDHEN and CDR2 as SYDVKM. This CDR3 region has 14 residues. CDR3 DNA: TGTGCCAGCAGAGAGACCGGGGCCAACACTGAAGCTTTCTTT. Protein sequence: CASRETGANTEAFF.

V is TRBV2 and J is TRBJ1-1; TRBD1 agrees at 9 bases. Trimming removed 4 bases from V and 5 bases from J; junction bases left unmatched: 2. The CDR3 length is 13 residues. Germline assignment: CDR1 SNHLY and CDR2 FYNNEI. The CDR3 protein is CASSGTGVTEAFF. The DNA for the CDR3 is TGTGCCAGCAGTGGGACAGGGGTTACTGAAGCTTTCTTT.

This rearrangement joins TRBV19 to TRBJ2-4; weak D call: TRBD1 (5 bases). The CDR3 is 18 amino acids. CDR1 is LNHDA and CDR2 is SQIVND in the germline V gene (reference sequence). Trimming took off 5 bases at V and 0 bases at J, with 20 bases between the two ends. The CDR3: CASSQQGRGSRAKNIQYF. The CDR3 DNA is TGTGCCAGTAGTCAGCAGGGAAGGGGTTCTCGAGCCAAAAACATTCAGTACTTC.

This clone was detected only a few times. In DNA, the CDR3 is TGTGCCAGCAGGGTTTCCATCCACGAGCAGTACTTC. Translated, it gives CASRVSIHEQYF. V gene TRBV6-5 combines with J gene TRBJ2-7; no reliable D call. CDR3 size: 12 residues. Germline-derived CDR1 and CDR2 are MNHEY and SVGAGI. V was pared by 6 bases and J by 5 bases, with 11 bases between.

This chain uses TRBV2 with TRBJ1-5; 8 nucleotides agree with TRBD1. The CDR3 extends over 15 amino acids. With 6 bases clipped from V and 5 bases from J, the junction kept 9 bases outside the gene matches. Per the germline V gene, CDR1 is SNHLY and CDR2 is FYNNEI. This CDR3 reads CASSVRGTGYQPQHF. CDR3 nucleotides: TGTGCCAGCAGCGTTCGTGGGACAGGCTATCAGCCCCAGCATTTT.

Worth noting for this clone: The same CDR3 is also encoded by other DNA sequences in this sample. The V gene is TRBV7-6, the J gene TRBJ2-7, with D uncertain. The CDR3 is 13 residues long. Trimming cost V 5 bases and J 3 bases, with 11 bases left between them. Germline V gene lookup returns CDR1 SGHVS and CDR2 FNYEAQ. CDR3 in DNA: TGTGCCAGCAGCCCTGGACCCAACTACGAGCAGTACTTC. Protein: CASSPGPNYEQYF. Full variable domain (missing parts from reference TRBV7-6 and TRBJ2-7): GAGVSQSPRYKVTKRGQDVALRCDPISGHVSLYWYRQALGQGPEFLTYFNYEAQQDKSGLPNDRFSAERPEGSISTLTIQRTEQRDSAMYRCASSPGPNYEQYFGPGTRLTVT.

V usage is TRBV6-6 and J usage is TRBJ1-1, with 9 nucleotides matching TRBD1. Germline V gene lookup returns CDR1 MNHNY and CDR2 SVGAGI (reference sequence). This CDR3 has 15 amino acids. The V segment lost 6 bases and the J segment 2 bases; nucleotides outside the gene matches: 7. Written as DNA, the CDR3 is TGTGCCAGCAGAGGACAGGGGTGGATTAACACTGAAGCTTTCTTT. It specifies CASRGQGWINTEAFF.

The rearrangement joins TRBV7-2 to TRBJ2-5, with a tentative D call TRBD2 (6 bases). CDR1 is SGHTA and CDR2 is FQGNSA in the germline V gene. With 5 bases removed from V and 4 bases from J, the gap between germline ends came to 14 bases. CDR3 size: 14 residues. This CDR3 reads CASSPAGSGETQYF. For the CDR3, the DNA is TGTGCCAGCAGCCCCGCGGGGTCGGGAGAGACCCAGTACTTC.

V gene TRBV6-2 or TRBV6-3 combines with J gene TRBJ2-3; D is ambiguous. This CDR3 is 14 amino acids long. Germline V gene data show CDR1 as MNHEY and CDR2 as SVGEGT. The V end lost 2 bases, the J end lost 2 bases, and 8 bases lay between the germline ends. The CDR3 region is CASSYGSTTDTQYF. CDR3 in DNA: TGTGCCAGCAGTTACGGCAGTACCACAGATACGCAGTATTTT.

The V gene is TRBV27, the J gene TRBJ2-5; 9 bases map to TRBD1. Germline CDR1 reads MNHEY; CDR2 reads SMNVEV (reference sequence). The J segment lost 5 bases and the V segment lost 5 bases, leaving 6 bases of the junction unmatched. The CDR3 length is 14 residues. CDR3 sequence: CASSPGTGSETQYF. The CDR3 nucleotides are TGTGCCAGCAGTCCCGGGACAGGGTCGGAGACCCAGTACTTC.

This chain uses TRBV28 with TRBJ1-5; D is undetermined. Trimming left V 0 bases short and J 11 bases short, with 8 bases between. The CDR3 sequence is 12 residues long. In germline, CDR1 is MDHEN, CDR2 SYDVKM. The CDR3 protein is CASSLWQMAQHF. The DNA for the CDR3 is TGTGCCAGCAGTTTATGGCAAATGGCCCAGCATTTT.

The chain links TRBV6-6 to TRBJ2-3; D perhaps matches TRBD2 (5 bases). The CDR3 length is 17 residues. Germline CDR1 is MNHNY and CDR2 is SVGAGI (reference sequence). Trimming cost V 5 bases and J 2 bases, with 20 bases left between them. The CDR3 reads CASSRLSPPSPTDTQYF. Here the CDR3 DNA reads TGTGCCAGCAGTCGACTATCCCCTCCGTCGCCCACAGATACGCAGTATTTT.

This chain joins TRBV29-1 and TRBJ2-7; D is undetermined. Trimming cost V 3 bases and J 0 bases, with 12 bases left between them. This CDR3 spans 14 amino acids. CDR1 SQVTM and CDR2 ANQGSEA come from the germline V gene. The CDR3 sequence: CSVERSSSSYEQYF. CDR3 coding DNA: TGCAGCGTTGAGAGATCGAGTAGCTCCTACGAGCAGTACTTC.

Details on this clone: The same CDR3 also results from other DNA sequences found in this sample. V usage is TRBV6-2 or TRBV6-3 and J usage is TRBJ2-6; TRBD1 is a possible D gene (5 bases). Germline lookup yields CDR1 MNHEY and CDR2 SVGEGT. The CDR3 is 15 residues long. V was pared by 2 bases and J by 0 bases, with 5 bases between. CDR3 DNA: TGTGCCAGCAGTTACGACAGCTCTGGGGCCAACGTCCTGACTTTC. It translates to CASSYDSSGANVLTF.

This chain joins TRBV9 and TRBJ2-7, with a possible D match to TRBD2 (5 bases). Trimming took 3 bases from V and 4 from J, leaving 14 bases between them. Looked up from germline, CDR1 is SGDLS and CDR2 is YYNGEE. CDR3 length: 14 residues. CDR3 sequence: CASSDNAGGYEQYF. CDR3 nucleotide sequence: TGTGCCAGCAGCGATAATGCGGGCGGATACGAGCAGTACTTC.

This clone was observed a few times. The chain carries TRBV5-4 and TRBJ2-7; 10 nucleotides match TRBD1. V shed 5 bases and J 3 bases; nucleotides not matched to a gene: 8. CDR1 SGHNT and CDR2 YYREEE come from the germline V gene (reference sequence). CDR3 size: 15 residues. The CDR3 coding sequence is TGTGCCAGCAGTTCGGACAGGGGGGCAGGCTACGAGCAGTACTTC. Its translation is CASSSDRGAGYEQYF.

By share of the sample, this clone is large. The chain carries TRBV27 and TRBJ1-5; D possibly corresponds to TRBD1 (5 bases). The CDR3 consists of 16 residues. Trimming cost V 3 bases and J 7 bases, with 19 bases left between them. Looked up from germline, CDR1 is MNHEY and CDR2 is SMNVEV (reference sequence). DNA for the CDR3: TGTGCCAGCAGTTTTTTTGGGGGAAGCTTTCACCAGCCCCAGCATTTT. Protein sequence: CASSFFGGSFHQPQHF.

The V call is TRBV10-1, the J call TRBJ2-1; no clear D gene. There are 13 residues in the CDR3. V was shortened by 6 bases and J by 7 bases, with 13 bases between the two germline ends. The germline V gene has CDR1 WNHNN and CDR2 SYGVQD (reference sequence). DNA for the CDR3: TGCGCCAGCAGGCCCCGTTTAGATAATGAGCAGTTCTTC. This codes for CASRPRLDNEQFF.

The rearrangement links TRBV19 to TRBJ1-2; D is perhaps TRBD1 (5 bases). With 2 bases removed from V and 3 bases from J, the gap between germline ends came to 10 bases. Germline assignment: CDR1 LNHDA and CDR2 SQIVND (reference sequence). The CDR3 length is 14 residues. The CDR3 nucleotides are TGTGCCAGTAGTATATGGGACGGGGACTATGGCTACACCTTC. Translated: CASSIWDGDYGYTF.